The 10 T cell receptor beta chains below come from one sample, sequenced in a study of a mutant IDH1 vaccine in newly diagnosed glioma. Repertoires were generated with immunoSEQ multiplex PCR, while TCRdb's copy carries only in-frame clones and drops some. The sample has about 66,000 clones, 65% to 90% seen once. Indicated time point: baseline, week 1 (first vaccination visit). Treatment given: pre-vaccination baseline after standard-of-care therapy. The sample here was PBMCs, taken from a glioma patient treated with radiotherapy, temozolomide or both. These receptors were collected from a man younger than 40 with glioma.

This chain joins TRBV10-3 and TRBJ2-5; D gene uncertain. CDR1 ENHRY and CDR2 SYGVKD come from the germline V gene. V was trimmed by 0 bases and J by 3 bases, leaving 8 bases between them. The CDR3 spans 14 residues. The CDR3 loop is CAISESLAEETQYF. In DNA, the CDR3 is TGTGCCATCAGTGAGTCGTTGGCAGAAGAGACCCAGTACTTC.

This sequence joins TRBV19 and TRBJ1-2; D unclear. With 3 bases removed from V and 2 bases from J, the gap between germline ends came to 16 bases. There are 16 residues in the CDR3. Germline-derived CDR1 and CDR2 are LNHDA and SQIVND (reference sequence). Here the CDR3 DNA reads TGTGCCAGTAGTATCCTCGCGGGCAGGCCCAACTATGGCTACACCTTC. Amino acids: CASSILAGRPNYGYTF.

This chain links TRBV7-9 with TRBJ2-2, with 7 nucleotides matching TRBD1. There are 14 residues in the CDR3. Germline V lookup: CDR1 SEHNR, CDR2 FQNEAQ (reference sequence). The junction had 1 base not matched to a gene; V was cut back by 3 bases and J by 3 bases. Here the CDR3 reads CASSFQGDTGELFF. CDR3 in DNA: TGTGCCAGCAGCTTCCAGGGGGACACCGGGGAGCTGTTTTTT. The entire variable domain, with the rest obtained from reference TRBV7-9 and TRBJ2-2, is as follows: DTGVSQNPRHKITKRGQNVTFRCDPISEHNRLYWYRQTLGQGPEFLTYFQNEAQLEKSRLLSDRFSAERPKGSFSTLEIQRTEQGDSAMYLCASSFQGDTGELFFGEGSRLTVL.

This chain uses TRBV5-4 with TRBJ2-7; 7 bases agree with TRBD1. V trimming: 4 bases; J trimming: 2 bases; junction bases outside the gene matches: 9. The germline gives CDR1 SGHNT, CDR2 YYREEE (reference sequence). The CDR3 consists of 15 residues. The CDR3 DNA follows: TGTGCCAGCAGCGCGACAGGGTTTGGCCCCTACGAGCAGTACTTC. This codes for CASSATGFGPYEQYF.

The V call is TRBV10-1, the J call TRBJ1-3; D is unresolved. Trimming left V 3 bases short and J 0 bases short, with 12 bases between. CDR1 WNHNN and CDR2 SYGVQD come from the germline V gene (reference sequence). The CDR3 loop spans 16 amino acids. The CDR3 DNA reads TGCGCCAGCAGTGATTTCGGTTACAACTCTGGAAACACCATATATTTT. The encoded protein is CASSDFGYNSGNTIYF.

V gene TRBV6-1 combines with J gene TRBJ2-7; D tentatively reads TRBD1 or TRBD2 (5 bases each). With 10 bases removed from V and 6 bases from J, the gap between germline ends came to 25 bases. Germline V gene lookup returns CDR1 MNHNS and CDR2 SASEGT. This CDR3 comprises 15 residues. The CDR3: CAIRIPGTPLSEQYF. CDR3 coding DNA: TGTGCCATTCGCATCCCCGGGACCCCTCTGAGCGAGCAGTACTTC.

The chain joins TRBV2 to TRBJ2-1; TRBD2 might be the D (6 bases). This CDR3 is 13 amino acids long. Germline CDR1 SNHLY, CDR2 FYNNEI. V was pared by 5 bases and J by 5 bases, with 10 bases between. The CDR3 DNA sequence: TGTGCCAGCAGTCGGGACTTACACAATGAGCAGTTCTTC. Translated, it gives CASSRDLHNEQFF.

The CDR3 region has the DNA TGTGCCAGCAGCTTAGACCAGATGAACACTGAAGCTTTCTTT. It encodes CASSLDQMNTEAFF. The chain recombines TRBV7-9 with TRBJ1-1; D gene ambiguous. The V end was cut by 1 base, the J end by 0 bases, with 6 bases between. This CDR3 is built from 14 residues. Germline V gives CDR1 SEHNR, CDR2 FQNEAQ (reference sequence). Filled out from reference TRBV7-9 and TRBJ1-1, the complete variable domain reads DTGVSQNPRHKITKRGQNVTFRCDPISEHNRLYWYRQTLGQGPEFLTYFQNEAQLEKSRLLSDRFSAERPKGSFSTLEIQRTEQGDSAMYLCASSLDQMNTEAFFGQGTRLTVV.

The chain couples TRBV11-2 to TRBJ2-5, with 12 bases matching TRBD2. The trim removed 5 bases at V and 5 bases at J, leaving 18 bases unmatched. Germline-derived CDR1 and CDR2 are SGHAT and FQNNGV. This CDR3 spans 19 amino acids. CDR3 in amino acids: CASSASRLAGGRSGETQYF. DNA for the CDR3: TGTGCCAGCAGCGCCTCTCGTCTAGCGGGGGGGAGGTCGGGTGAGACCCAGTACTTC.

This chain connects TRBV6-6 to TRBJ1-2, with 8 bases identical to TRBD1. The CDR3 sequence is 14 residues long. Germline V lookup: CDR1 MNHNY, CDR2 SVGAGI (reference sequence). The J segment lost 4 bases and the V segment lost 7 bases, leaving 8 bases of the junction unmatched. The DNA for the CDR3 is TGTGCCAGCACTCGGGACAGGCAAATCTATGGCTACACCTTC. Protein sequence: CASTRDRQIYGYTF.